Below, 4 T cell receptor beta chains from the same sample are listed, as sequenced in a study of PD-1 blockade in classical Hodgkin lymphoma. The table came from immunoSEQ multiplex PCR; TCRdb's copy has only in-frame clones and leaves some out. The sample shows 30,000 to 40,000 clones, around four fifths of them seen only once. The patients all showed relapse after autologous stem cell transplantation, while their brentuximab vedotin exposure varied. The specimen comprised peripheral blood mononuclear cells (PBMCs), sampled at baseline. These receptors were collected from a human donor with classical Hodgkin lymphoma.

The chain combines TRBV6-6 with TRBJ1-1, with no clear D. The germline V gene encodes CDR1 MNHNY and CDR2 SVGAGI (reference sequence). This CDR3 comprises 14 residues. Trimming took off 5 bases at V and 1 base at J, with 11 bases between the two ends. CDR3 residues: CASSPYYGNTEAFF. The CDR3 bases are TGTGCCAGCAGTCCCTACTACGGGAACACTGAAGCTTTCTTT.

This clone came up a few times. The chain recombines TRBV27 with TRBJ2-3; tentatively, D is TRBD2 (6 bases). CDR3 length equals 15 residues. CDR1 is MNHEY and CDR2 is SMNVEV in the germline V gene (reference sequence). V was trimmed by 5 bases and J by 1 base, leaving 13 bases between them. Here the CDR3 DNA reads TGTGCCAGCAGTCCCGACAGACTAGGCACAGATACGCAGTATTTT. It is translated as CASSPDRLGTDTQYF.

This clone was recorded once. The chain uses TRBV7-9 and TRBJ1-3; weak D call: TRBD1 (6 bases). Trimming took off 6 bases at V and 0 bases at J, with 12 bases between the two ends. Germline-derived CDR1 and CDR2 are SEHNR and FQNEAQ (reference sequence). The CDR3 is 15 amino acids. CDR3 sequence reads: CASSLRGHSGNTIYF. CDR3 coding DNA: TGTGCCAGCAGTCTCAGGGGACACTCTGGAAACACCATATATTTT.

This clone was found a few times. This specimen includes other DNA sequences encoding the same CDR3. The chain is built from TRBV28 and TRBJ1-3; D unresolved. This CDR3 contains 12 residues. The germline V and J ends were trimmed by 2 bases and 7 bases, with 6 bases remaining between them. Germline loops: CDR1 MDHEN, CDR2 SYDVKM. Here the CDR3 reads CASSLGRNTIYF. The DNA for the CDR3 is TGTGCCAGCAGTTTAGGGAGGAACACCATATATTTT. Full variable domain (outside the CDR3, taken from reference TRBV28 and TRBJ1-3): DVKVTQSSRYLVKRTGEKVFLECVQDMDHENMFWYRQDPGLGLRLIYFSYDVKMKEKGDIPEGYSVSREKKERFSLILESASTNQTSMYLCASSLGRNTIYFGEGSWLTVV.